Included here is one T cell receptor (beta chain) sequence, with context. Antigen specificity is unknown. This entry comes from a study of CD8+ T cells in alopecia areata. Sequencing used cDNA as its template, made by extracting RNA and reverse transcribing it. Assay: immunoSEQ multiplex PCR; the TCRdb copy retains only in-frame clones and omits some. The sample lists under 150,000 clones, 61% occurring once. The CDR3 is 15 residues long. Looked up from germline, CDR1 is SGHDT and CDR2 is YYEEEE. Trimming took 5 bases from V and 7 from J, leaving 16 bases between them. Broader study findings: It was less clear whether patients shared TCRs than it was in mice, possibly because of HLA.

As to treatment: oral pan-JAK inhibitor, 5-10 mg twice daily. The V call is TRBV5-6, the J call TRBJ1-6; perhaps TRBD1 as D (5 bases). This specimen was CD4+ T cells sorted from blood, taken at week 4, from a patient treated with tofacitinib. This TCR came from a human donor with alopecia areata. This CDR3 is CASSRDPGGNSPLHF. The CDR3 nucleotides read TGTGCCAGCAGTAGGGACCCCGGTGGGAATTCACCCCTCCACTTT.